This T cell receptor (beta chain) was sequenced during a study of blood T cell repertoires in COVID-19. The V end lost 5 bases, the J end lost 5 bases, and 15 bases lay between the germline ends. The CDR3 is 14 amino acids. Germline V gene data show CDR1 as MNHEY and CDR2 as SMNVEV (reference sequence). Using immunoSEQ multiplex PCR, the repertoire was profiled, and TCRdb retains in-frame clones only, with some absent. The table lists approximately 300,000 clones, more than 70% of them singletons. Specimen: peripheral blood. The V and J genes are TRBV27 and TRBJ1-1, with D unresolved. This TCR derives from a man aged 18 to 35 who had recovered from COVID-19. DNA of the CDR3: TGTGCCAGCAGTGTTCCGGGAAGGTGGACTGAAGCTTTCTTT. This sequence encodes CASSVPGRWTEAFF.